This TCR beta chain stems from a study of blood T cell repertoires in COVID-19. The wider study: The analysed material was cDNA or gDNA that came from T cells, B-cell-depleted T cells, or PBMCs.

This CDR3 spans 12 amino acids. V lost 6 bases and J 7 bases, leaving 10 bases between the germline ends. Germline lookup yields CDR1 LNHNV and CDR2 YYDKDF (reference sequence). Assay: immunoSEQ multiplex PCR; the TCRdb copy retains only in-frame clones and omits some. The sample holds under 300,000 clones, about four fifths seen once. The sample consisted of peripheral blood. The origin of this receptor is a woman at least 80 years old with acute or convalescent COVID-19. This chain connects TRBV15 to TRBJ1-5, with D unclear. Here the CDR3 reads CATRGSGQPQHF. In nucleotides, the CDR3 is TGTGCCACCAGAGGGTCGGGACAGCCCCAGCATTTT.